Sequencing of this T cell receptor (beta chain) was carried out in a study of blood T cell repertoires in COVID-19. Between the trimmed V and J ends, which lost 2 bases and 3 bases, there was a span of 8 bases. CDR1 and CDR2 from the germline V gene are SEHNR and FQNEAQ (reference sequence). The CDR3 sequence is 13 residues long. The method was immunoSEQ multiplex PCR; TCRdb's version includes in-frame clones alone and lacks a portion of them. Among roughly 80,000 clones listed, about 80% were seen once. The V gene is TRBV7-9, the J gene TRBJ2-7, with unresolved D. The receptor was isolated from a man at least 80 years old with acute or convalescent COVID-19. What was sequenced was peripheral blood. CDR3 DNA: TGTGCCAGCAGCTTACGTGGCAGCTACGAGCAGTACTTC. Protein: CASSLRGSYEQYF.